This TCR beta chain originates from a study of Graves' ophthalmopathy and Graves' hyperthyroidism. In the study overall: Before any treatment was given, at initial diagnosis, peripheral blood was collected.

The germline V gene has CDR1 SQVTM and CDR2 ANQGSEA. The CDR3 spans 15 residues. Trimming left V 3 bases short and J 0 bases short, with 13 bases between. Amplified material comprised TCR beta CDR3 regions derived from RNA transcripts. A first-round RT-PCR used HTBI primers, followed by a second-round multiplex PCR. Each CDR3 protein is one row after TCRdb ran MiXCR on the multiplex PCR reads. The table has about 740,000 distinct CDR3 sequences, approximately 40% seen once. Material for sequencing was peripheral blood. This chain joins TRBV29-1 and TRBJ2-3; no clear D gene. The TCR was taken from an adult man with Graves' ophthalmopathy. This CDR3 reads CSVDHAGGSTDTQYF. CDR3 DNA sequence: TGCAGCGTTGATCACGCCGGTGGGAGCACAGATACGCAGTATTTT.